This paragraph covers one TCR beta chain sequence. Its specificity is unknown. The record originates from a study of cytomegalovirus exposure and HLA in healthy donors. Study findings and constraints: Some V segments, including TRBV6-2 and TRBV6-3, were excluded as indistinguishable.

A multiplex PCR was run with 60 Vbeta primers and 13 Jbeta primers. Clones were read by immunoSEQ multiplex PCR, and TCRdb kept only the in-frame ones, dropping some. The sample lists 150,000 to 180,000 clones; about four fifths were seen once. J lost 5 bases, V lost 3 bases, and 6 bases had no gene match. This CDR3 is 14 amino acids long. Germline CDR1 KGHSH, CDR2 LQKENI. This sequence was found in a man younger than 45 in good health and CMV-seropositive. The gene calls are TRBV18 and TRBJ2-5, with 7 positions matching TRBD1. The sequenced sample consisted of PBMCs. The CDR3 DNA reads as TGTGCCAGCTCACCGGGGACAGCCAGGGAGACCCAGTACTTC. The encoded protein is CASSPGTARETQYF.